The clone carrying this TCR beta chain appeared a few times. A first 10-cycle multiplex round used 32 V-gene and 13 J-gene primers on TCR beta CDR3. In TCRdb, the multiplex PCR reads were re-called with MiXCR into one record per CDR3 protein. The sample holds about 34,000 distinct CDR3 sequences; 25% to 30% are singletons and the top ten take approximately 3.9%. This specimen belongs to a study of immune heterogeneity within non-small cell lung tumors. Samples each supplied about 600 ng of bulk tumor genomic DNA as template. The authors collected several far-apart biopsies from each primary tumor during surgery. Curative surgery was undertaken by patients, who had untreated, newly diagnosed non-small cell lung cancer. Germline CDR1 reads SGHDT; CDR2 reads YYEEEE. V lost 5 bases to trimming and J lost 4 bases; unmatched junction nucleotides: 10. CDR3 length: 15 residues.

The sample taken for sequencing was lung tumor tissue. The receptor was derived from a man aged 40-49 years with non-small cell lung cancer. V usage is TRBV5-6 and J usage is TRBJ2-7; 9 nucleotides match TRBD1. CDR3 amino acids: CASRDGDRVQYEQYF. The CDR3 bases are TGTGCCAGCAGGGACGGGGACAGGGTTCAGTACGAGCAGTACTTC.